The T cell receptor (beta chain) described here comes from a study of T cell responses to AZD1222 COVID-19 vaccine. Study overall: Analyses pooled second doses at about 4 or about 12 weeks.

Assay: immunoSEQ multiplex PCR; the TCRdb copy retains only in-frame clones and omits some. The data hold roughly 120,000 clones, with approximately 90% observed a single time. Germline V gene data show CDR1 as SGHDN and CDR2 as FVKESK. The CDR3 is 13 residues long. Trimming cost V 4 bases and J 8 bases, with 14 bases left between them. This TCR came from an adult in good health. The chain employs TRBV14 and TRBJ1-2; maybe TRBD1 (5 bases). The material was peripheral blood, obtained on day 0 of AZD1222 vaccination. The DNA of the CDR3 is TGTGCCAGCAGCCCCCTGGGGGACCGGGGCTACACCTTC. It is translated as CASSPLGDRGYTF.